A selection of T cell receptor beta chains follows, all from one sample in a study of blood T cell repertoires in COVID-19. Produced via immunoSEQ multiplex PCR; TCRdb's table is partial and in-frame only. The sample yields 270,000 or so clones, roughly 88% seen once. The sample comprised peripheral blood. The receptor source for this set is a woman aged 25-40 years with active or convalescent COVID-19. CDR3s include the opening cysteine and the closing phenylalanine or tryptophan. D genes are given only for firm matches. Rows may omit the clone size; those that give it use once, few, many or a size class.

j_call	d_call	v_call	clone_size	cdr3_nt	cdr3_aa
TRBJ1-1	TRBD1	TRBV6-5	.	TGTGCCAGCAACCTTAGGACAGGTACTGAAGCTTTCTTT	CASNLRTGTEAFF
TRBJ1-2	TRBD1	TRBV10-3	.	TGTGCCATCAGTGTAACAGGGGTTGGCTACACCTTC	CAISVTGVGYTF
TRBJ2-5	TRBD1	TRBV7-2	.	TGTGCCAGCAGCTTAGCCCCGGGACAGCAAGAGACCCAGTACTTC	CASSLAPGQQETQYF
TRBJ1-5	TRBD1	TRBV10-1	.	TGCGCCAGCACCCCGGAAGGGACAGGGATACGTCAGCCCCAGCATTTT	CASTPEGTGIRQPQHF
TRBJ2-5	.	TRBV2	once	TGTGCCAGCAGTGACAGGGCCGGGGAGACCCAGTACTTC	CASSDRAGETQYF
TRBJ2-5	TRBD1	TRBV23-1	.	TGCGCCAGCAGTCAATCGGGGACAAAGACAGGGGAAGGGGAGACCCAGTACTTC	CASSQSGTKTGEGETQYF
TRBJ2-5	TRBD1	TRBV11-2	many	TGTGCCAGCAGCTCCGACAGGGGAGAAGAGACCCAGTACTTC	CASSSDRGEETQYF
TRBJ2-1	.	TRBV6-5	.	TGTGCCAGCAGTTTCGGGGGTGGGGGTCTCAATGAGCAGTTCTTC	CASSFGGGGLNEQFF
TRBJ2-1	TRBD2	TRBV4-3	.	TGCGCCAGCAGCCAAGTCTTGGGGGGGGGAGGTGAGCAGTTCTTC	CASSQVLGGGGEQFF
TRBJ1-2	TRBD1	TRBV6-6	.	TGTGCCAGCAGTTCCCAGGGGGCCGGCTATGGCTACACCTTC	CASSSQGAGYGYTF
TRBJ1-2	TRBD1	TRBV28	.	TGTGCCAGCAGTTTCCCAGACAGGGGGAACGGCTACACCTTC	CASSFPDRGNGYTF
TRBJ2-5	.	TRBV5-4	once	TGTGCCAGCAGCGCCCAGGGTGCAGAGGAGACCCAGTACTTC	CASSAQGAEETQYF
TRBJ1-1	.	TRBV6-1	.	TGTGCCAGCAGTGAACAGGGACTTAAAACTGAAGCTTTCTTT	CASSEQGLKTEAFF
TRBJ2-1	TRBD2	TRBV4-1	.	TGCGCCAGCAGCCAAGTGAAACGGGGGGGGAGCTCCTACAATGAGCAGTTCTTC	CASSQVKRGGSSYNEQFF
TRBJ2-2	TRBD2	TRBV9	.	TGTGCCAGCAGCGTAGGGGCTAGCGGACACACCGGGGAGCTGTTTTTT	CASSVGASGHTGELFF
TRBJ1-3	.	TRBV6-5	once	TGTGCCAGCAGTTACTCGCAGGTTAACTCTGGAAACACCATATATTTT	CASSYSQVNSGNTIYF
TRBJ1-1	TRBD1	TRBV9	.	TGTGCCAGCAGCCACCCGGGACAGGGAAGAGTGAACACTGAAGCTTTCTTT	CASSHPGQGRVNTEAFF
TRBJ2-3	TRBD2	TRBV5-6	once	TGTGCCAGCAGCTCCCGGGGGGGCACAGATACGCAGTATTTT	CASSSRGGTDTQYF
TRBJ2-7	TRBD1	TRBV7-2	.	TGTGCCAGCAGCGTCGACAGGGGGCTCACCTACGAGCAGTACTTC	CASSVDRGLTYEQYF
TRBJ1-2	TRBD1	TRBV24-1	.	TGTGCCACCAGTTTACAGGGGGTTGGCTACACCTTC	CATSLQGVGYTF
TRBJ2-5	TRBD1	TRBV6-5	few	TGTGCCAGCAGGGGGGGCACAGGGGGAGAGACCCAGTACTTC	CASRGGTGGETQYF
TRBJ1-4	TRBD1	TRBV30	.	TGTGCCTGGAGTGACCCAGGGGGAACTAATGAAAAACTGTTTTTT	CAWSDPGGTNEKLFF
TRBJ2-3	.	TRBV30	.	TGTGCCTGGAGTGTACTTTCCCCTTCCACAGATACGCAGTATTTT	CAWSVLSPSTDTQYF
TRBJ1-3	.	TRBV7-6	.	TGTGCCAGCAGTAGAGAAGGGGCGCGTGGAAACACCATATATTTT	CASSREGARGNTIYF
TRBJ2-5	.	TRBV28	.	TGTGCCAGCAGTCCCCCTGGGGGGTTGGAGACCCAGTACTTC	CASSPPGGLETQYF
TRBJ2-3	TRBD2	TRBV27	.	TGTGCCAGCATACAACGGGGGGGCACAGATACGCAGTATTTT	CASIQRGGTDTQYF
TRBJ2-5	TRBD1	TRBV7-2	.	TGTGCCAGCAGTCCGGACAGGGCCCAAGAGACCCAGTACTTC	CASSPDRAQETQYF
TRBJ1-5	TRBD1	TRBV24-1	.	TGTGCCACCAGTCTCTCCGGACAGGGCAATCAGCCCCAGCATTTT	CATSLSGQGNQPQHF
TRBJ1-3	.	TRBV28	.	TGTGCCTGCTCTACCACCGGAAACACCATATATTTT	CACSTTGNTIYF
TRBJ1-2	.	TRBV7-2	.	TGTGCCAGCAGCCCGAGCGGTACTAACTATGGCTACACCTTC	CASSPSGTNYGYTF
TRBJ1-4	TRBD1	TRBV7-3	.	TGTGCCAGCAGCTTAACGGGACAGGGCAATGAAAAACTGTTTTTT	CASSLTGQGNEKLFF
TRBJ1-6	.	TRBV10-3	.	TGTGCCATCAGTGACGGGGGGGCTGATTCACCCCTCCACTTT	CAISDGGADSPLHF
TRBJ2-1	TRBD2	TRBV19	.	TGTGCCAGTACCCCCGAGGGAGCGGGGACCTATTATGAGCAGTTCTTC	CASTPEGAGTYYEQFF
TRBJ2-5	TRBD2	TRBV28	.	TGTGCCAGCAGTTTGGTGACCGGGACTAGCGGGGGGATGGCCGAAGAGACCCAGTACTTC	CASSLVTGTSGGMAEETQYF
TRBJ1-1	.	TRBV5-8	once	TGTGCCAGCAGCTTGCACAGGGCTTTCACTGAAGCTTTCTTT	CASSLHRAFTEAFF
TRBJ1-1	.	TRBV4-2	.	TGTGCCAGCAGCCAAGTAGGGTCGGGGTTAGCAACTGAAGCTTTCTTT	CASSQVGSGLATEAFF
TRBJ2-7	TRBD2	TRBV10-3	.	TGTGCCATCAATCGAGCGGGGGGGACCTACGAGCAGTACTTC	CAINRAGGTYEQYF
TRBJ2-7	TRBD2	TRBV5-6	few	TGTGCCAGCAGCTTGGCTAGCGGGAACCACTACGAGCAGTACTTC	CASSLASGNHYEQYF
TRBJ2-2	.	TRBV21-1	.	TGTGCCAGCAGCAAAGGGGACAGGATTTTCACCGGGGAGCTGTTTTTT	CASSKGDRIFTGELFF
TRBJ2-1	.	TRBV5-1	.	TGCGCCAGCAGCTTGGACGCGACTAGTGAGTTCTTC	CASSLDATSEFF
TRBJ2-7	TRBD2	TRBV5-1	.	TGCGCCAGCAGCTTAGTAGCGGGGGTCTACGAGCAGTACTTC	CASSLVAGVYEQYF
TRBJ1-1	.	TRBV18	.	TGTGCCAGCTCGAAGAGTACAGGTCCTAACACTGAAGCTTTCTTT	CASSKSTGPNTEAFF
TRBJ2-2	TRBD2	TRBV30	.	TGTGCCTGGAGTGTGAGGCGGGGGGGCCCCGGGGAGCTGTTTTTT	CAWSVRRGGPGELFF
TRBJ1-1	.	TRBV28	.	TGTGCCAGCAGTCCCGGGACACCGAACACTGAAGCTTTCTTT	CASSPGTPNTEAFF